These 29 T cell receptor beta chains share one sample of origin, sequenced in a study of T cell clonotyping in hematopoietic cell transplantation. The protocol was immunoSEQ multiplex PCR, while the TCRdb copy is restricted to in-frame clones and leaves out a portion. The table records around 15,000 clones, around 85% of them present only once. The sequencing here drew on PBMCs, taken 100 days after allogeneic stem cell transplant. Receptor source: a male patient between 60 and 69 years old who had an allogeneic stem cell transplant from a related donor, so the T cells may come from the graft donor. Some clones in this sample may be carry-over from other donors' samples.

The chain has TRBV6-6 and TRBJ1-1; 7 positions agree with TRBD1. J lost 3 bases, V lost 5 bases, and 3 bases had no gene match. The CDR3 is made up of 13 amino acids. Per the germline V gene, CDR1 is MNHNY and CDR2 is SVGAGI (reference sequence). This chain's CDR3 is CASSQDRDTEAFF. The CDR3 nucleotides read TGTGCCAGCAGTCAAGACAGGGACACTGAAGCTTTCTTT.

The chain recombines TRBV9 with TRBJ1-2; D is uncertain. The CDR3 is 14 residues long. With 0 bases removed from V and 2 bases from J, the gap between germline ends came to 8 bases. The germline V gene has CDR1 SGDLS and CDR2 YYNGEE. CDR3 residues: CASSVDIGNYGYTF. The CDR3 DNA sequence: TGTGCCAGCAGCGTAGACATCGGGAACTATGGCTACACCTTC.

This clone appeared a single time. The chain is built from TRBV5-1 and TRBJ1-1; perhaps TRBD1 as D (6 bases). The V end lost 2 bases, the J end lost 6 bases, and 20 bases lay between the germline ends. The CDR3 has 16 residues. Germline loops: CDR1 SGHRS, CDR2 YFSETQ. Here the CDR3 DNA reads TGCGCCAGCAGCTTAGCCGGGGGGCGGATTTCGGCTGAAGCTTTCTTT. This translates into CASSLAGGRISAEAFF.

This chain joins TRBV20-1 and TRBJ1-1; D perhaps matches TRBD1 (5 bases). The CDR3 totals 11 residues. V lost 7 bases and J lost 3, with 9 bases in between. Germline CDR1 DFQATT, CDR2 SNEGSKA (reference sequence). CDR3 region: CSVLGDTEAFF. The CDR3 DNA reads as TGCAGTGTTTTAGGGGACACTGAAGCTTTCTTT.

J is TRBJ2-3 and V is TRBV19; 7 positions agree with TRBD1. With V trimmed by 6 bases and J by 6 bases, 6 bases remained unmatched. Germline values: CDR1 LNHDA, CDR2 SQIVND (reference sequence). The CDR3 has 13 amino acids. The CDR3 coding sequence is TGTGCCAGTAGCCGAGACAGGGAGGATACGCAGTATTTT. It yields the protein CASSRDREDTQYF.

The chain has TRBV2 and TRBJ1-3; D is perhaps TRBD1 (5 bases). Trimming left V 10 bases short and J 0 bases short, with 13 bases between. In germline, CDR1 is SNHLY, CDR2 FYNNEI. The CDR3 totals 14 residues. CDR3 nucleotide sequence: TGTGCCACCCGCCTACAGGTCTCTGGAAACACCATATATTTT. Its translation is CATRLQVSGNTIYF.

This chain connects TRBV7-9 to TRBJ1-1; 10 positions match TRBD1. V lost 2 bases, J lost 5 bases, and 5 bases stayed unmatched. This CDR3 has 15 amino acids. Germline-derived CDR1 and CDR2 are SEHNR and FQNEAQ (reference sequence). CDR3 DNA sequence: TGTGCCAGCAGCTTAATCGACAGGGGGCTTACTGAAGCTTTCTTT. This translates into CASSLIDRGLTEAFF.

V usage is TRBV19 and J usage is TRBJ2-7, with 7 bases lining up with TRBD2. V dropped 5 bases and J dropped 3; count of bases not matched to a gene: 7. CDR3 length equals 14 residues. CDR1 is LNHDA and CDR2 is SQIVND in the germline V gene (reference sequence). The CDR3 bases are TGTGCCAGTAGTCAATCCAGGACTAGCTACGAGCAGTACTTC. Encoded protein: CASSQSRTSYEQYF.

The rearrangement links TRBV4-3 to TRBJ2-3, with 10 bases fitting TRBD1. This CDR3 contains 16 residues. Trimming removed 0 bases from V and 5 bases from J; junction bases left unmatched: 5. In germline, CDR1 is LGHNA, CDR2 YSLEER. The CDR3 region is CASSQETGGYVDTQYF. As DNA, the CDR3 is TGCGCCAGCAGCCAAGAGACAGGGGGCTATGTAGATACGCAGTATTTT.

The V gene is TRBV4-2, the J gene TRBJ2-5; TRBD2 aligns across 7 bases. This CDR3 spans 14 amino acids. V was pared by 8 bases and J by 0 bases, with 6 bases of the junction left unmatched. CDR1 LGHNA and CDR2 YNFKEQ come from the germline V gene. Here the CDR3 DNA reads TGTGCCAGCTCGTCGCGGGGGAACCAAGAGACCCAGTACTTC. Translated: CASSSRGNQETQYF.

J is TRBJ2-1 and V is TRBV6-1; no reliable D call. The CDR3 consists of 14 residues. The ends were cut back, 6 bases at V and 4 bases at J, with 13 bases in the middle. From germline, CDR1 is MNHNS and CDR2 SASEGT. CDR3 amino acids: CASSAPYYYNEQFF. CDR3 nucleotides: TGTGCCAGCAGCGCCCCCTATTATTACAATGAGCAGTTCTTC.

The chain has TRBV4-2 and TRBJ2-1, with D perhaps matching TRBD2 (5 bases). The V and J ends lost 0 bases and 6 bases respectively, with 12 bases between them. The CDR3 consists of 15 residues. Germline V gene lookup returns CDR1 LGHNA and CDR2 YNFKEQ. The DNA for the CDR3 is TGTGCCAGCAGCCAAGATCGGCTAGCTGGCAATGAGCAGTTCTTC. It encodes CASSQDRLAGNEQFF.

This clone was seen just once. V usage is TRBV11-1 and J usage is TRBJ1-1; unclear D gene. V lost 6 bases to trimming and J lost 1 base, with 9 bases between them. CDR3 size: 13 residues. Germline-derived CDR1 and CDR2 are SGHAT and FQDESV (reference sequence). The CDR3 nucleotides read TGTGCCAGCAGTCTAGAGGCGAACACTGAAGCTTTCTTT. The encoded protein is CASSLEANTEAFF. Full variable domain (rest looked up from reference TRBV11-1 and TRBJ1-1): EAEVAQSPRYKITEKSQAVAFWCDPISGHATLYWYRQILGQGPELLVQFQDESVVDDSQLPKDRFSAERLKGVDSTLKIQPAELGDSAMYLCASSLEANTEAFFGQGTRLTVV.

The CDR3 DNA follows: TGTGCCAGCAGTTACTCGATGGGCTCGGACCAAGAGACCCAGTACTTC. It codes for CASSYSMGSDQETQYF. This chain links TRBV6-5 with TRBJ2-5; D is unclear. V shed 0 bases and J shed 0 bases, with 11 bases lying between them. Germline V gene lookup returns CDR1 MNHEY and CDR2 SVGAGI. The CDR3 loop spans 16 amino acids.

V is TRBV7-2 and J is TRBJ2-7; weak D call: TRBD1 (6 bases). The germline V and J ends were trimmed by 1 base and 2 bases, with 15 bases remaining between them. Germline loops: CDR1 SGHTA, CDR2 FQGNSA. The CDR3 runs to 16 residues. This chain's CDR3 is CASSLGSQGWAYEQYF. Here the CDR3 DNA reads TGTGCCAGCAGCTTAGGATCGCAGGGGTGGGCCTACGAGCAGTACTTC.

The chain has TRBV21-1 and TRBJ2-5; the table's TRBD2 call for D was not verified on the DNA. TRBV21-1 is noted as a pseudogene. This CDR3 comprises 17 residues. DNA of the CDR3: TGTGCCAGCAGCAAATTGACTTTGACTAGCGGGGGAGAGACCCAGTACTTC. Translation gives CASSKLTLTSGGETQYF.

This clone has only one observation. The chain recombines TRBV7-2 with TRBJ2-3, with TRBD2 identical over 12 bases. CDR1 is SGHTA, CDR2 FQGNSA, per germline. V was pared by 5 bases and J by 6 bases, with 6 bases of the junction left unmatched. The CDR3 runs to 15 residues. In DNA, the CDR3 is TGTGCCAGCAGCGAACTAGCGGGGGGTTCGGATACGCAGTATTTT. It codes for CASSELAGGSDTQYF.

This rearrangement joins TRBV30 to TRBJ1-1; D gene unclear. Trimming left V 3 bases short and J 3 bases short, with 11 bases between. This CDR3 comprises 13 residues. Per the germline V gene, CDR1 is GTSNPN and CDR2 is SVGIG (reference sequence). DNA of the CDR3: TGTGCCTGGAGCCGCGACCGAGACACTGAAGCTTTCTTT. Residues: CAWSRDRDTEAFF.

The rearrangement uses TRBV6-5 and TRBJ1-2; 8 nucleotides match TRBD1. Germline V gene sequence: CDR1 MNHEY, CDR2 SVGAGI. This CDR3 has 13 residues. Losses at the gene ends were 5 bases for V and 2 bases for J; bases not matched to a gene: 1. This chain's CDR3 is CASSRQGNYGYTF. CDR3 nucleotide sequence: TGTGCCAGCAGTCGACAGGGGAACTATGGCTACACCTTC.

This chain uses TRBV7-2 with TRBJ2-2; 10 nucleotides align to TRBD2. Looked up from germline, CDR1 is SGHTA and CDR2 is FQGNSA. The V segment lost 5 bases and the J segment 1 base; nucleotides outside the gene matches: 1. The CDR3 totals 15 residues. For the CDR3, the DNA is TGTGCCAGCAGCCGACTAGCGGGGAACACCGGGGAGCTGTTTTTT. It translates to CASSRLAGNTGELFF.

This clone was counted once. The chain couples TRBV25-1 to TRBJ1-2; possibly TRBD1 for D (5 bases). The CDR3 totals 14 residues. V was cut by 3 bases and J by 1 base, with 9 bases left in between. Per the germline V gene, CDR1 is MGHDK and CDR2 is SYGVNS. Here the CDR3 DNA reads TGTGCCAGCAGTGATGTGGGGGTTAACTATGGCTACACCTTC. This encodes CASSDVGVNYGYTF.

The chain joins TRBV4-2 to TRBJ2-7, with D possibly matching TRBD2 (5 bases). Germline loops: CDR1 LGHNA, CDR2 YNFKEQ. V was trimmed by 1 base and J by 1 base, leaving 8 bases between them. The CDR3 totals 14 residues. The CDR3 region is CASSQVGVSYEQYF. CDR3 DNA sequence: TGTGCCAGCAGCCAAGTCGGGGTGTCCTACGAGCAGTACTTC.

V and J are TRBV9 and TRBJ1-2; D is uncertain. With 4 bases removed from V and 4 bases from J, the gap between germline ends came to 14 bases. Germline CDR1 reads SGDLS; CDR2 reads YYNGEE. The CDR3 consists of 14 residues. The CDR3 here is CASSPFGVSYGYTF. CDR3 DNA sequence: TGTGCCAGCAGCCCCTTTGGAGTTTCCTATGGCTACACCTTC. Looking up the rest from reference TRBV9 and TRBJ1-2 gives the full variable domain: DSGVTQTPKHLITATGQRVTLRCSPRSGDLSVYWYQQSLDQGLQFLIQYYNGEERAKGNILERFSAQQFPDLHSELNLSSLELGDSALYFCASSPFGVSYGYTFGSGTRLTVV.

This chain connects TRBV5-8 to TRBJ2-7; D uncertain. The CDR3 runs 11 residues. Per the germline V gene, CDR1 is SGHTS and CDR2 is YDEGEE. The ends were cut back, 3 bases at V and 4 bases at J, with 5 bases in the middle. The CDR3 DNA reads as TGTGCCAGCAGCTCCTATTACGAGCAGTACTTC. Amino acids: CASSSYYEQYF.

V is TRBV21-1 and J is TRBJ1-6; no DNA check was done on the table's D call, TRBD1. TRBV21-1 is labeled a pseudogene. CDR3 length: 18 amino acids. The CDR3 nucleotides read TGTGCCAGCAGCTGGACAGGGGACAGTAGGGTCCATAATTCACCCCTCCACTTT. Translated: CASSWTGDSRVHNSPLHF.

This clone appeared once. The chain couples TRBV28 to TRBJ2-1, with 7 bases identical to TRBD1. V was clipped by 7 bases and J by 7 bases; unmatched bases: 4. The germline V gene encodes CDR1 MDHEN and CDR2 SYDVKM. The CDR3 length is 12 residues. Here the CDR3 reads CASTYRGNEQFF. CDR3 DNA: TGTGCCAGCACTTACAGGGGAAATGAGCAGTTCTTC.

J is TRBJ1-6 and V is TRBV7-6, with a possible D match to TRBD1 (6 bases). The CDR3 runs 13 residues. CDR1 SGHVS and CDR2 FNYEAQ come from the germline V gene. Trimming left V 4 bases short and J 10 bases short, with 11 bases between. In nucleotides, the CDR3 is TGTGCCAGCAGCTACGGACAGTCATCACCCCTCCACTTT. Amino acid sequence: CASSYGQSSPLHF.

The CDR3 here is CASSPPGSGANVLTF. The CDR3 region has the DNA TGTGCCAGCAGCCCCCCAGGGTCTGGGGCCAACGTCCTGACTTTC. The chain couples TRBV5-4 to TRBJ2-6; D may be TRBD1 (5 bases). CDR3 length: 15 residues. CDR1 SGHNT and CDR2 YYREEE come from the germline V gene (reference sequence). The V end lost 4 bases, the J end lost 1 base, and 9 bases lay between the germline ends.

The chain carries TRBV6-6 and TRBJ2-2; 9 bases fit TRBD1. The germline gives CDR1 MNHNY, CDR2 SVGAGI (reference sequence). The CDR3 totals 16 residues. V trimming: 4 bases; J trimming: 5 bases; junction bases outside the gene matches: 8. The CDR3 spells CASSLRQGEVTGELFF. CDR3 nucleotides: TGTGCCAGCAGTTTACGACAGGGGGAAGTAACCGGGGAGCTGTTTTTT.